This T cell receptor beta chain was sequenced for a study of control samples from healthy donors and cancer patients. TCRdb's copy holds only in-frame clones and misses some; the assay was immunoSEQ multiplex PCR. The sample yields about 92,000 clones, roughly four fifths seen once. The germline V gene encodes CDR1 SGHRS and CDR2 YFSETQ. This CDR3 contains 15 residues. The V end was cut by 3 bases, the J end by 3 bases, with 14 bases between. The specimen was blood. This receptor was taken from an older woman in good health. The chain employs TRBV5-1 and TRBJ2-3; TRBD1 might be the D (6 bases). The CDR3 sequence is CASSYNRAGTDTQYF. The CDR3 bases are TGCGCCAGCAGCTACAACAGGGCCGGGACAGATACGCAGTATTTT.